Detailed here is one T cell receptor (beta chain). V gave up 4 bases and J gave up 0 bases, with 9 bases separating them. The CDR3 is 15 residues long. Germline lookup yields CDR1 LNHDA and CDR2 SQIVND (reference sequence). These data come from a study of technical replicates of blood from a few donors. Profiling relied on immunoSEQ multiplex PCR, and the TCRdb table lists in-frame clones only, not all of them. The profile covers around 75,000 clones, with around nine tenths appearing a single time and roughly 0.25% taken by the ten largest. Sequenced: T cells isolated from PBMCs. This chain connects TRBV19 to TRBJ2-2; D might be TRBD1 (5 bases). This clonotype was obtained from a human donor in good health. CDR3 DNA sequence: TGTGCCAGTAGTAGAGGACATACGAACACCGGGGAGCTGTTTTTT. Translated, it gives CASSRGHTNTGELFF.